This T cell receptor (beta chain) comes out of a study of blood T cell repertoires in COVID-19 (dated by TCRdb to about 2020). With respect to the entire study: The collaborator samples originated in the United States, Italy and Spain and spanned the acute and convalescent phases of COVID-19. Samples came from the ongoing ImmuneRACE study (first 160 participants) plus 1,254 subjects from 6 global collaborators. The material from the prospective study consisted of cDNA or gDNA derived from T cells, B-cell-depleted T cells, or PBMCs. The repertoires were released in a freely available public database meant as a resource for research on the immune response to SARS-CoV-2. Deeply sampled blood TCRbeta repertoires from subjects exposed to, actively infected with, or recovered from COVID-19 were included in the dataset. The sample metadata nearly always contained a de-identified subject ID, COVID-19 status, age in years and sex. HLA class I and class II types, where available, came from metadata supplied by the sample provider rather than from assay-based typing.

The full study reports these points: Clinical and demographic metadata were provided uncurated, with the amount varying by source and participant.

To note about this clone: The specificity of this receptor is unknown. No much larger clone exists at a distance of one base, and base qualities are not known.

Relative to germline, V is 3 bases shorter and J is 1 base shorter, with 12 bases between their ends. Reading from cysteine to phenylalanine, the CDR3 counts 16 amino acids. Kept here is only the CDR3 DNA, which spans 48 bases and is read in frame from base 1. The germline V gene (reference sequence) gives CDR1 as MNHEY and CDR2 as SMNVEV. The immunoSEQ Assay, a bias-controlled multiplex PCR, was used to amplify TCRbeta CDR3 regions from genomic DNA. The paper's processing steps were these. Nucleated cell counts per sample were estimated from amplification of reference gene primers within the assay. Sequence reads were collapsed and filtered to measure the absolute abundance of every unique TCRbeta CDR3 rearrangement. For each sample, productive Simpson clonality was calculated as the square root of Simpson's diversity index over productive rearrangements. As stored in TCRdb, this immuneACCESS dataset retains in-frame rearrangements with V and J assigned. A fraction of the clones does not appear; measured against another copy, unresolved V genes explain less than half of the discrepancy, and the remainder lacks a known reason. V, J and clone size are those of that table, while D and trimming were read from the DNA. Recorded for this sample are 120,000 or so clones; 65% to 90% of them occurred a single time. Under 7% of the sample rests with the top ten.

Whole blood was collected in K2EDTA tubes by collaborating institutions according to the institutions' own protocols. Collaborator samples were shipped for TCRbeta analysis as frozen whole blood, isolated PBMCs, or DNA extracted from either sample type. The sequence joins TRBV27 to TRBJ2-2; TRBD2 might be the D gene, on 7 matching bases. The sample taken for sequencing was peripheral blood. The sequence derives from a man older than 75 with active or convalescent COVID-19. This receptor has the CDR3 CASSLGGGRNTGELFF. Here is the DNA: TGTGCCAGCAGTTTGGGAGGGGGACGGAACACCGGGGAGCTGTTTTTT.